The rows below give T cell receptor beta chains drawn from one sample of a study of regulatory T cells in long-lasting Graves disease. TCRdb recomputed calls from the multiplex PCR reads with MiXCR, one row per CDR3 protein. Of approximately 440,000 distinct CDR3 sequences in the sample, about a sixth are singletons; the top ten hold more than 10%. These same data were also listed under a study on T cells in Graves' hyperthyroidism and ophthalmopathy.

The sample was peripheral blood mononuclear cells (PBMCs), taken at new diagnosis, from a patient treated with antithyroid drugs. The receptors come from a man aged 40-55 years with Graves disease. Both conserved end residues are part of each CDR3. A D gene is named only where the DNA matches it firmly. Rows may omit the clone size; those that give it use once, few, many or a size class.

DNA: TGTGCCAGCAGCCTGAACAGGGGGCTTGGGGAGACCCAGTACTTC; CDR3: CASSLNRGLGETQYF; size: many; V: TRBV7-2; D: TRBD1; J: TRBJ2-5
DNA: TGTGCCAGCATGGCGCGGGGAGGTTACAATGAGCAGTTCTTC; CDR3: CASMARGGYNEQFF; size: -; V: TRBV14; D: -; J: TRBJ2-1
DNA: TGTGCCAGCTCCGGGACCCCGGGGGCCTACAATGAGCAGTTCTTC; CDR3: CASSGTPGAYNEQFF; size: many; V: TRBV2; D: -; J: TRBJ2-1
DNA: TGCAGTGCCGAGACTAGCGCCGGGGAGCTGTTTTTT; CDR3: CSAETSAGELFF; size: -; V: TRBV20-1; D: TRBD2; J: TRBJ2-2
DNA: TGTGCCAGCAGTTTATACAGGGGGAACCAAGAGACCCAGTACTTC; CDR3: CASSLYRGNQETQYF; size: many; V: TRBV12-3/TRBV12-4; D: TRBD1; J: TRBJ2-5
DNA: TGTGCCAGCAGGGAGCGGTCCTACAATGAGCAGTTCTTC; CDR3: CASRERSYNEQFF; size: few; V: TRBV14; D: -; J: TRBJ2-1
DNA: TGTGCCTGGAGCCAACAGGGGAGTGAGCAGTTCTTC; CDR3: CAWSQQGSEQFF; size: many; V: TRBV30; D: TRBD1; J: TRBJ2-1
DNA: TGCGCCAGCAGCCAAAGTTCAGCAATGAACACTGAAGCTTTCTTT; CDR3: CASSQSSAMNTEAFF; size: -; V: TRBV4-1; D: -; J: TRBJ1-1
DNA: TGTGCCAGCAGTTTCGGTAGTCAGGGGAGCTCCTATAATTCACCCCTCCACTTT; CDR3: CASSFGSQGSSYNSPLHF; size: -; V: TRBV28; D: -; J: TRBJ1-6
DNA: TGTGCCAGCAGCTTAGGCAGGGTAGGGCAGCCCCAGCATTTT; CDR3: CASSLGRVGQPQHF; size: many; V: TRBV28; D: -; J: TRBJ1-5
DNA: TGCAGTGCTAGAGATCTCGGAAGGGCGAACACTGAAGCTTTCTTT; CDR3: CSARDLGRANTEAFF; size: many; V: TRBV20-1; D: -; J: TRBJ1-1
DNA: TGTGCCAGCAGTTCAGACCTCGCTCTCAATGAAAAACTGTTTTTT; CDR3: CASSSDLALNEKLFF; size: few; V: TRBV12-3/TRBV12-4; D: -; J: TRBJ1-4
DNA: TGCAGTGCTAGAACTCTCAGGGACAGCTCCTACGAGCAGTACTTC; CDR3: CSARTLRDSSYEQYF; size: many; V: TRBV20-1; D: TRBD1; J: TRBJ2-7
DNA: TGCGCCAGCAGCTTGTTTACTAATGAAAAACTGTTTTTT; CDR3: CASSLFTNEKLFF; size: few; V: TRBV5-1; D: -; J: TRBJ1-4
DNA: TGCGCCAGCAGCTATGGGACGGCCTCCTACGAGCAGTACTTC; CDR3: CASSYGTASYEQYF; size: few; V: TRBV5-1; D: -; J: TRBJ2-7
DNA: TGTGCCAGCAGCCAAGATCTGGCGGCACCCTACGAGCAGTACTTC; CDR3: CASSQDLAAPYEQYF; size: many; V: TRBV3-1; D: -; J: TRBJ2-7
DNA: TGTGCCAGCAGTGCAGACAGAGCCACCTACAATGAGCAGTTCTTC; CDR3: CASSADRATYNEQFF; size: -; V: TRBV2; D: -; J: TRBJ2-1
DNA: TGTGCCAGCAGTTATCGGGGCGGGGGAACAGATACGCAGTATTTT; CDR3: CASSYRGGGTDTQYF; size: few; V: TRBV6-9; D: TRBD2; J: TRBJ2-3
DNA: TGTGCCAGCAGTGCTATAGGACAGGGGCTCGAGCAGTACTTC; CDR3: CASSAIGQGLEQYF; size: many; V: TRBV27; D: TRBD1; J: TRBJ2-7
DNA: TGTGCCAGCAGCTTAAGTAGGCAGACGAACACTGAAGCTTTCTTT; CDR3: CASSLSRQTNTEAFF; size: -; V: TRBV7-2; D: -; J: TRBJ1-1
DNA: TGTGCCAGCTCACCGGCAGGGCCTTACGAGCAGTACTTC; CDR3: CASSPAGPYEQYF; size: many; V: TRBV18; D: -; J: TRBJ2-7
DNA: TGTGCCAGCAGCTCCCGACAGGGATGGAGCACAGATACGCAGTATTTT; CDR3: CASSSRQGWSTDTQYF; size: -; V: TRBV3-1; D: TRBD1; J: TRBJ2-3
DNA: TGTGCCATCAGTGAGCCCGGACAGGGGGCCTACGAGCAGTACTTC; CDR3: CAISEPGQGAYEQYF; size: few; V: TRBV10-3; D: TRBD1; J: TRBJ2-7
DNA: TGTGCCAGCGGATCCTTTCGGGAGCCCAGCTCCTACGAGCAGTACTTC; CDR3: CASGSFREPSSYEQYF; size: -; V: TRBV7-9; D: -; J: TRBJ2-7
DNA: TGTGCCAGCAGTTTACAAGCGGACACCGGGGAGCTGTTTTTT; CDR3: CASSLQADTGELFF; size: -; V: TRBV12-3/TRBV12-4; D: -; J: TRBJ2-2
DNA: TGCAGTGTCCAACGGGGGGGGACAGGAAACACCATATATTTT; CDR3: CSVQRGGTGNTIYF; size: -; V: TRBV20-1; D: -; J: TRBJ1-3
DNA: TGTGCCAGCTCACCTGAGACAGGGTCCTACGAGCAGTACTTC; CDR3: CASSPETGSYEQYF; size: many; V: TRBV18; D: TRBD1; J: TRBJ2-7
DNA: TGCAGTGCGACTCTAGCGGGATTGTCGAAAGATACGCAGTATTTT; CDR3: CSATLAGLSKDTQYF; size: many; V: TRBV20-1; D: TRBD2; J: TRBJ2-3
DNA: TGTGCCAGCAGTTATTTTGCGTCCGGTGAGCAGTTCTTC; CDR3: CASSYFASGEQFF; size: -; V: TRBV6-5; D: -; J: TRBJ2-1
DNA: TGTGCCAGCAGCTCCCGTAAGGGGTTCGGTCAGCCCCAGCATTTT; CDR3: CASSSRKGFGQPQHF; size: many; V: TRBV7-2; D: -; J: TRBJ1-5
DNA: TGTGCCAGCAGTGAAGGGTGGCAAGAGACCCAGTACTTC; CDR3: CASSEGWQETQYF; size: many; V: TRBV2; D: -; J: TRBJ2-5
DNA: TGTGCCAGCAGCACGGAGGGACTAGCGGAAAACATTCAGTACTTC; CDR3: CASSTEGLAENIQYF; size: many; V: TRBV11-2; D: TRBD2; J: TRBJ2-4
DNA: TGCGCCAGCAGTGAGTCAGGTGTCGATACGCAGTATTTT; CDR3: CASSESGVDTQYF; size: many; V: TRBV10-1; D: -; J: TRBJ2-3
DNA: TGCAGTGCTAAGAAACCCGGGACTAGCGGGTTAAAAGAGACCCAGTACTTC; CDR3: CSAKKPGTSGLKETQYF; size: -; V: TRBV20-1; D: TRBD2; J: TRBJ2-5
DNA: TGTGCCAGCAGCCCGGTGGGGACTGCTAACTACGAGCAGTACTTC; CDR3: CASSPVGTANYEQYF; size: many; V: TRBV3-1; D: -; J: TRBJ2-7
DNA: TGTGCCAGCAGCTTAGACGGACAGGGTTCGGTGAAGTTCTTC; CDR3: CASSLDGQGSVKFF; size: many; V: TRBV7-3; D: TRBD1; J: TRBJ2-1
DNA: TGTGCCAGCAGCCAAGCTTGGGACGAAAACTATGGCTACACCTTC; CDR3: CASSQAWDENYGYTF; size: few; V: TRBV3-1; D: -; J: TRBJ1-2
DNA: TGTGCCAGCAGCCCGACGTTGGGGTCTGGCTACACCTTC; CDR3: CASSPTLGSGYTF; size: few; V: TRBV14; D: -; J: TRBJ1-2
DNA: TGTGCCAGTAGTATAATCGCTGGAGAGACCCAGTACTTC; CDR3: CASSIIAGETQYF; size: -; V: TRBV19; D: -; J: TRBJ2-5